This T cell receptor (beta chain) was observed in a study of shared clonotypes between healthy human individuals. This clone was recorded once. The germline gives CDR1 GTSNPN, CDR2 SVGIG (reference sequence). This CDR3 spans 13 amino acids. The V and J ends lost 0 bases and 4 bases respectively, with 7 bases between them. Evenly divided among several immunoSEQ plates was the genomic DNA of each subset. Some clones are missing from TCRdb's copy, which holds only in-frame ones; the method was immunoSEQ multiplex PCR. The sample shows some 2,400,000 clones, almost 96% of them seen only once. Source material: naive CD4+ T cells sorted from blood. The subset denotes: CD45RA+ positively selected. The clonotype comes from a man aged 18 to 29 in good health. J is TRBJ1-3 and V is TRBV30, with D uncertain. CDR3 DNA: TGTGCCTGGAGTGTAGGCAAAGGAAACACCATATATTTT. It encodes CAWSVGKGNTIYF.